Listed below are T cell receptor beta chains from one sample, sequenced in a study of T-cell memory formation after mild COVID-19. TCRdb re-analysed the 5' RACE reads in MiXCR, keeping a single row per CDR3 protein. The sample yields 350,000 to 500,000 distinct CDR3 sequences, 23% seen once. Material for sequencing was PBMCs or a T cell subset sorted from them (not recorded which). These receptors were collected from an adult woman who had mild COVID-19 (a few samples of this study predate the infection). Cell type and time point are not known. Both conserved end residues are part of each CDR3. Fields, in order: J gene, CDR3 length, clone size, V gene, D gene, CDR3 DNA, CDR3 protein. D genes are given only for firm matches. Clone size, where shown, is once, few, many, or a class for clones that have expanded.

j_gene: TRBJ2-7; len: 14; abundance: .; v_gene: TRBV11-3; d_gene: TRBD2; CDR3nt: TGTGCCAGCAGCTTAGAAGCGGGAGTCGGCGAGCAGTACTTC; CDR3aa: CASSLEAGVGEQYF
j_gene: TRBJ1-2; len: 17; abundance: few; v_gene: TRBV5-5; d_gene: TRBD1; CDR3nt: TGTGCCAGCAGCTACTTCCGGGACAGCGTAGCTAACTATGGCTACACCTTC; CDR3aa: CASSYFRDSVANYGYTF
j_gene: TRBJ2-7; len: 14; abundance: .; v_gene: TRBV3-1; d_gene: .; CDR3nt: TGTGCCAGCCGTGCGGCCGGGAACTCCTACGAGCAGTACTTC; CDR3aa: CASRAAGNSYEQYF
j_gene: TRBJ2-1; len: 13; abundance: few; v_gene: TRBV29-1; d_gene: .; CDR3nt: TGCAGCGTTGCCCGGGACGTTTACAATGAGCAGTTCTTC; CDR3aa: CSVARDVYNEQFF
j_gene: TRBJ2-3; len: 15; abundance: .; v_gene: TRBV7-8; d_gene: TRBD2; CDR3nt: TGTGCCAGCAGCCAAAGCGGGAGAGGGTCAGATACGCAGTATTTT; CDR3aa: CASSQSGRGSDTQYF
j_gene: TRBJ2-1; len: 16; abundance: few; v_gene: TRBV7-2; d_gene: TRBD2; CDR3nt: TGTGCCAGCAGCCCCCCTGGTAGCGGGGCCAGAGATGAGCAGTTCTTC; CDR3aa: CASSPPGSGARDEQFF
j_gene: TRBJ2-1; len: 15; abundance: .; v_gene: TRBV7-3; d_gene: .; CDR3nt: TGTGCCAGCAGCTTAAGCCTAGCAGCGTACAATGAGCAGTTCTTC; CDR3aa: CASSLSLAAYNEQFF
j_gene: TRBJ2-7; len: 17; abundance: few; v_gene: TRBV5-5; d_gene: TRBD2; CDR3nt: TGTGCCAGCAGCTTGGGGGTAACTAGCGGGAGCTCCTACGAGCAGTACTTC; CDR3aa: CASSLGVTSGSSYEQYF
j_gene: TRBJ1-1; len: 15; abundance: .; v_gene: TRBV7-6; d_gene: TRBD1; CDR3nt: TGTGCCAGCAGCACATCGACAGGGGCCAACACTGAAGCTTTCTTT; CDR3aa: CASSTSTGANTEAFF
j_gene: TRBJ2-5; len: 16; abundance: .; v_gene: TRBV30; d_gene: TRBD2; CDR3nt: TGTGCCTGGAGCTCGACCCGGACTAGCGTACAAGAGACCCAGTACTTC; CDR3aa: CAWSSTRTSVQETQYF
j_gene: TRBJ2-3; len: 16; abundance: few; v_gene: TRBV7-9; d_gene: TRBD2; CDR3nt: TGTGCCAGCAGCCGTCAACTAGCGGCAAACACAGATACGCAGTATTTT; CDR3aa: CASSRQLAANTDTQYF
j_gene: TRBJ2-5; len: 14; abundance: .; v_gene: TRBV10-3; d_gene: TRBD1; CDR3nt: TGTGCCATCGGAACCGGGACAGGGTCAGAGACCCAGTACTTC; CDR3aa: CAIGTGTGSETQYF
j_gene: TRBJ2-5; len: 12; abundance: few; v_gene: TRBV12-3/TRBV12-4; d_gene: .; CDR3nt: TGTGCCAGCAGTTTATGGGCAGAGACCCAGTACTTC; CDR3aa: CASSLWAETQYF
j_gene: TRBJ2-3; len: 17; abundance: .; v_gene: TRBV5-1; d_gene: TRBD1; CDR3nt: TGCGCCAGCAGCTCTCATCGGTCGACAGGGAAGCCAGATACGCAGTATTTT; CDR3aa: CASSSHRSTGKPDTQYF
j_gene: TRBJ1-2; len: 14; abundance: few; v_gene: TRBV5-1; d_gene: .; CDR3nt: TGCGCCAGCAGCGTGAGGGGAACTAACTATGGCTACACCTTC; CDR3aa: CASSVRGTNYGYTF
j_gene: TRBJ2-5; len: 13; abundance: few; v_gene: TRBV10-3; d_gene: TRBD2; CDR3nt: TGTGCCATCAGGGGACTAGTGGAAGAGACCCAGTACTTC; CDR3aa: CAIRGLVEETQYF
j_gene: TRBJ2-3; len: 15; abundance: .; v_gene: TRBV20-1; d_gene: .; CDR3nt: TGCAGTGCTAGTTCAACGACGGGCGCCACAGATACGCAGTATTTT; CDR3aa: CSASSTTGATDTQYF
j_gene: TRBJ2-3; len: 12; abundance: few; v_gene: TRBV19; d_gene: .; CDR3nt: TGTGCCAGTGGACAGAGCACAGATACGCAGTATTTT; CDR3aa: CASGQSTDTQYF
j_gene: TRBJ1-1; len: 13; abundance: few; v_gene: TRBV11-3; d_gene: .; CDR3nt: TGTGCCAGCAGCTTTGAGGCTGCCGCGGAAGCTTTCTTT; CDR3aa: CASSFEAAAEAFF
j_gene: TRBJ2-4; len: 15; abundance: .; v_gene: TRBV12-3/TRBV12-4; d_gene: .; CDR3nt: TGTGCCAGCAGCTCGGGCCCGGGGGCCAAAAACATTCAGTACTTC; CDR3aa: CASSSGPGAKNIQYF